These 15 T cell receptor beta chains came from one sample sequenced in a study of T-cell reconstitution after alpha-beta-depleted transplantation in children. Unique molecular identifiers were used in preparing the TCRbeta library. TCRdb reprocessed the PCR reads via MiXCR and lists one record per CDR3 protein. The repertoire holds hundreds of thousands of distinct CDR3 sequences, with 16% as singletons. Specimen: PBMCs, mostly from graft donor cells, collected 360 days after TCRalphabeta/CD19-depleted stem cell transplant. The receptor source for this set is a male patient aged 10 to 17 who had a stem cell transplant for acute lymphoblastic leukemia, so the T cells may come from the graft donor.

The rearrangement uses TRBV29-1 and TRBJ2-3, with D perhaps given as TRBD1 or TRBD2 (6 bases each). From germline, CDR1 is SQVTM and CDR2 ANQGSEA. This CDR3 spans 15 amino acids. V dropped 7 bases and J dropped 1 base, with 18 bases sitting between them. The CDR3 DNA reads TGCAGCGCGGCGGGGACAAGGAGAGGCACAGATACGCAGTATTTT. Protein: CSAAGTRRGTDTQYF.

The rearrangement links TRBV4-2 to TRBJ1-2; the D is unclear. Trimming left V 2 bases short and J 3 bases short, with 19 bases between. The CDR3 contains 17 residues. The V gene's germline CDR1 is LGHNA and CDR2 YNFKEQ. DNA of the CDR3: TGTGCCAGCAGCCAACGTGGAGGGCTCTTAAGGGACTATGGCTACACCTTC. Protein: CASSQRGGLLRDYGYTF.

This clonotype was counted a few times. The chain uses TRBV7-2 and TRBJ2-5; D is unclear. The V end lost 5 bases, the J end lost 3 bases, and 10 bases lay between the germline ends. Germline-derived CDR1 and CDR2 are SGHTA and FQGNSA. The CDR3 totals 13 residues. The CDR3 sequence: CASSRTVEETQYF. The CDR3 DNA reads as TGTGCCAGCAGCCGTACGGTGGAAGAGACCCAGTACTTC.

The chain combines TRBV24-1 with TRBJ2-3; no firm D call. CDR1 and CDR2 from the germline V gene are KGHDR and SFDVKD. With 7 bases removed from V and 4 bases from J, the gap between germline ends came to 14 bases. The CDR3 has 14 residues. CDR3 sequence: CATSPLGTADTQYF. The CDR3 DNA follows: TGTGCCACCAGCCCGCTGGGAACAGCAGATACGCAGTATTTT.

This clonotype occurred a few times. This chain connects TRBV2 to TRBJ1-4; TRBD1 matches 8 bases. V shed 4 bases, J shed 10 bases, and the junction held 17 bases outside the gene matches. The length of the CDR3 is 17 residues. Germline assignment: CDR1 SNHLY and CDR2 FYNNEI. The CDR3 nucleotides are TGTGCCAGCAGTGGGGGACAGGACAGGGCGCGCAGCGGAAAACTGTTTTTT. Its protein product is CASSGGQDRARSGKLFF. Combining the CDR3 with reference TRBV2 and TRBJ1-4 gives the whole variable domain EPEVTQTPSHQVTQMGQEVILRCVPISNHLYFYWYRQILGQKVEFLVSFYNNEISEKSEIFDDQFSVERPDGSNFTLKIRSTKLEDSAMYFCASSGGQDRARSGKLFFGSGTQLSVL.

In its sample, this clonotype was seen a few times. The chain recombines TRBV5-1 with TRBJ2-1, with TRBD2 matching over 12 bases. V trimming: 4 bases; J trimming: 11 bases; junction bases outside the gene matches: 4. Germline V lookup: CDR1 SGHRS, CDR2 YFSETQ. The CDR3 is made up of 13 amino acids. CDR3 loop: CASSLGLAGQQFF. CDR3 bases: TGCGCCAGCAGCCTCGGACTAGCGGGACAGCAGTTCTTC.

The CDR3 protein is CSGLVARQMREQFF. Here the CDR3 DNA reads TGCAGCGGTCTGGTGGCACGTCAGATGAGGGAGCAGTTCTTC. The V call is TRBV29-1, the J call TRBJ2-1; D gene ambiguous. Looked up from germline, CDR1 is SQVTM and CDR2 is ANQGSEA. This CDR3 spans 14 amino acids. Trimming took 7 bases from V and 10 from J, leaving 23 bases between them.

Here the CDR3 reads CASSALAQQFF. CDR3 coding DNA: TGCGCCAGCAGCGCACTAGCGCAGCAGTTCTTC. V is TRBV5-1 and J is TRBJ2-1; 7 bases are shared with TRBD2. Germline CDR1 SGHRS, CDR2 YFSETQ. V trimming: 4 bases; J trimming: 11 bases; junction bases outside the gene matches: 3. The CDR3 loop spans 11 amino acids. Together with reference TRBV5-1 and TRBJ2-1, the CDR3 gives the full variable domain: KAGVTQTPRYLIKTRGQQVTLSCSPISGHRSVSWYQQTPGQGLQFLFEYFSETQRNKGNFPGRFSGRQFSNSRSEMNVSTLELGDSALYLCASSALAQQFFGPGTRLTVL.

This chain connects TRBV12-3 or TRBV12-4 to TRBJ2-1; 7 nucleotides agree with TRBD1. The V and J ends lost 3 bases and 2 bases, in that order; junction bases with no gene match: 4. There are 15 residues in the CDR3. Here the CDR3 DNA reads TGTGCCAGCAGTTTTTCTCAGGGGGCCTACAATGAGCAGTTCTTC. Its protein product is CASSFSQGAYNEQFF.

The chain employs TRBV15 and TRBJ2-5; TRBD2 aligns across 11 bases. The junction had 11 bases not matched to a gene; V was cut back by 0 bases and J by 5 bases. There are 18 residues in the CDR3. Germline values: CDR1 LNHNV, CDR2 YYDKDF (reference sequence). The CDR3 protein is CATSREPGLAVSSETQYF. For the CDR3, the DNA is TGTGCCACCAGCAGAGAACCGGGACTAGCGGTATCGTCCGAGACCCAGTACTTC.

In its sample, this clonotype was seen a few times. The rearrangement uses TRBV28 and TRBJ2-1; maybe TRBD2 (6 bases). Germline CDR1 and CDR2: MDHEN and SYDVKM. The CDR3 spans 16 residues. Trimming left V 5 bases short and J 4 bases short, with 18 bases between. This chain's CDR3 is CASSPYSGRRYNEQFF. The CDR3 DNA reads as TGTGCCAGCAGTCCGTATAGTGGGAGGCGGTACAATGAGCAGTTCTTC.

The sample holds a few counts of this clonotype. In DNA, the CDR3 is TGTGCCAGCCAAGGTACTAGGAATGAGCAGTACTTC. The encoded protein is CASQGTRNEQYF. The chain links TRBV27 to TRBJ2-7; D is perhaps TRBD2 (5 bases). Germline loops: CDR1 MNHEY, CDR2 SMNVEV (reference sequence). The V gene lost 8 bases and the J gene lost 7 bases, with 15 bases spanning the gap. The CDR3 has 12 residues.

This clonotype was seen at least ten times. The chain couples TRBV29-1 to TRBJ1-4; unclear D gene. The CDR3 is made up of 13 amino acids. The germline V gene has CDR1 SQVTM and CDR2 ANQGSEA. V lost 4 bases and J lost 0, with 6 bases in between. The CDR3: CSVGETTNEKLFF. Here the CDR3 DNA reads TGCAGCGTTGGAGAAACAACTAATGAAAAACTGTTTTTT.

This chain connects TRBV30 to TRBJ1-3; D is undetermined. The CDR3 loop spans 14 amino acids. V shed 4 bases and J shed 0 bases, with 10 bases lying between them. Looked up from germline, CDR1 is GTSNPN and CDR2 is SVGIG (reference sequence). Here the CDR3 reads CAWMKGFSGNTIYF. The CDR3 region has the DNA TGTGCCTGGATGAAAGGTTTCTCTGGAAACACCATATATTTT.

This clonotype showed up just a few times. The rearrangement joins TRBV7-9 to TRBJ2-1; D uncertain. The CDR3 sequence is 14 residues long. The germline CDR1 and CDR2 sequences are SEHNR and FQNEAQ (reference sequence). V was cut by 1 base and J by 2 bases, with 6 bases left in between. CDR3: CASSLVFAYNEQFF. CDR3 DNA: TGTGCCAGCAGCTTAGTCTTTGCCTACAATGAGCAGTTCTTC.